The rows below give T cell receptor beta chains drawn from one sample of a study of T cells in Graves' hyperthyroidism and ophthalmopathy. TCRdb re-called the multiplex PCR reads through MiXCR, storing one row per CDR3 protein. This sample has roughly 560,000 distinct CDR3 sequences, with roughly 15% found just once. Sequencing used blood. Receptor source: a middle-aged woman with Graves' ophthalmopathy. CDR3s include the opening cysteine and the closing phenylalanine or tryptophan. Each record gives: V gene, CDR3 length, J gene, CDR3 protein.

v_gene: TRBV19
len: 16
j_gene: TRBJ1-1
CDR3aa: CASSRTITALSTEAFF

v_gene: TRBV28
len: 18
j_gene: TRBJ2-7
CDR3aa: CASSLTPQATGDSYEQYF

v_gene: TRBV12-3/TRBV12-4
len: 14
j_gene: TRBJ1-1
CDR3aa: CASSQGAGYTEAFF

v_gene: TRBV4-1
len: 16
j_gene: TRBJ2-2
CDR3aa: CASSQINSGNTGELFF

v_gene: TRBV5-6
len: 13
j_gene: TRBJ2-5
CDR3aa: CASSHSSQETQYF

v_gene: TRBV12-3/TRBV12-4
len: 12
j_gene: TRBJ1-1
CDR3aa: CASTWGATEAFF

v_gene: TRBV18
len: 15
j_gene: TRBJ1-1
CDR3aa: CASSPNSRKDTEAFF

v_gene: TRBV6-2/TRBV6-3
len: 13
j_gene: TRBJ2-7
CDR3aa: CASSQGQAREQYF

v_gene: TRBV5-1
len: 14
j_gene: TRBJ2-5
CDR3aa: CASSLRGPEETQYF

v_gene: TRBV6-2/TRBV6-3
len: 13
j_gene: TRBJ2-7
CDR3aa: CASSYSGTSNEYF

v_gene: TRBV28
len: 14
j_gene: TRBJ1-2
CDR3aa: CASSYTYRDYGYTF

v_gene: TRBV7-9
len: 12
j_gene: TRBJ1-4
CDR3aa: CASSPRGEKLFF

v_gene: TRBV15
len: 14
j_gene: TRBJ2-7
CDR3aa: CATSRDPGAYEQYF

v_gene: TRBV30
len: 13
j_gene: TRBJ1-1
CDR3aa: CAWGDRDRTEAFF

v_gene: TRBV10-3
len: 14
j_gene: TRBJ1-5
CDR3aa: CAISPTTGRQPQHF

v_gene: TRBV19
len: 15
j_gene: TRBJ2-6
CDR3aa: CASSLRQAGANVLTF

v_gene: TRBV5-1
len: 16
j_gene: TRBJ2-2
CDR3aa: CASSLAAPANTGELFF

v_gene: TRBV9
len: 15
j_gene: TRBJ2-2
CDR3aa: CASSEKMVSTGELFF

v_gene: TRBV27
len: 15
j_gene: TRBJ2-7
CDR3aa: CASSLSTGPDYGQYF

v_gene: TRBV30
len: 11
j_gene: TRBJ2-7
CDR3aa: CAWSTSYEQYF

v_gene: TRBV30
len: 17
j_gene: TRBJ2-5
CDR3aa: CAWRWGELTDLQETQYF

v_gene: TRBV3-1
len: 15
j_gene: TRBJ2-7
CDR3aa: CASSQGGGDSYEQYF

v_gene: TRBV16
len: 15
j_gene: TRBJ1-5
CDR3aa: CASSQGTGGLQPQHF

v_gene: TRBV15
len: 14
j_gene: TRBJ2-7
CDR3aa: CATSREGQSYEQYF

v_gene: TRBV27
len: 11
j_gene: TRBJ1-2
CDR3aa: CANENRVGYTF

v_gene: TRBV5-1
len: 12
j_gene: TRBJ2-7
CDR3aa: CASSTTGDEQYF

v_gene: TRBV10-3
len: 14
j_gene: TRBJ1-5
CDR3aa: CAISESAGDQPQHF

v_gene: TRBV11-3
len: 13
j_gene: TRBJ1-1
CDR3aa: CASSYDRSTEAFF

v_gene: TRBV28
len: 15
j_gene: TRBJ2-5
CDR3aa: CASQALAYGQETQYF

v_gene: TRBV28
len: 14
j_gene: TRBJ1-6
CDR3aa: CASSQQGGNSPLHF

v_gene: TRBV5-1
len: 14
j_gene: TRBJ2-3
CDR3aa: CASSLVTTTDTQYF

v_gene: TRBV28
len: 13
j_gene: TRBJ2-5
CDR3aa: CASTLGMRETQYF

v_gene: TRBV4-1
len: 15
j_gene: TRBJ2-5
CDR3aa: CASSQDNLGVETQYF

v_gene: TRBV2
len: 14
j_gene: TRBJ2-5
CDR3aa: CASTEGGAGRTQYF

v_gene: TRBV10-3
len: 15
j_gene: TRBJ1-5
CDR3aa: CAISASTGSPQPQHF

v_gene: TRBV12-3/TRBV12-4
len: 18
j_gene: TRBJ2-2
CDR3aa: CASSLPLGGGGYTGELFF

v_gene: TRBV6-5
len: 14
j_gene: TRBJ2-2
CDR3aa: CASSPGTNTGELFF

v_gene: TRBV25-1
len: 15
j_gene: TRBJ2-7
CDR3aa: CASSESLGGGYEQYF

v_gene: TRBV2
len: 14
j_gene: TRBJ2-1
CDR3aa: CASSPSIYRGEQFF

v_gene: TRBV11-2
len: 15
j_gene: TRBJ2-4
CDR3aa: CASSSLRTSGNIQYF

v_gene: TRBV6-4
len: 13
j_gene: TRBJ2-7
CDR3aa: CASSAWDGYEQYF

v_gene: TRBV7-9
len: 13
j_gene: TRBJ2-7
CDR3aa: CASSLDSGYGQYF

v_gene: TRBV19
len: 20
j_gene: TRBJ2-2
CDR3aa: CASSPRPGLAGGPGTGELFF

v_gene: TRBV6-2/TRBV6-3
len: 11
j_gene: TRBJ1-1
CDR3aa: CASSSRGLAFF

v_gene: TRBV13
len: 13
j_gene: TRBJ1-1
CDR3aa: CASSQGRHTEAFF

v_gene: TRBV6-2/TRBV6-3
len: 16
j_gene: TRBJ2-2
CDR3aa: CDSSSLAPLISGELFF

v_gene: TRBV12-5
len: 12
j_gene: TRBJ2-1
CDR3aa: CASGSSSNEQFF

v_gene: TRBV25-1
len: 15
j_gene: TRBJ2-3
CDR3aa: CASSPAPGGTDTQYF

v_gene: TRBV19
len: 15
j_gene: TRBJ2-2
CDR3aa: CASSVRTPNTGELFF

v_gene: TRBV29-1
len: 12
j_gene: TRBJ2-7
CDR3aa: CSVEVYSYEQYF